This TCR beta chain originates from a study of blood T cell repertoires in COVID-19. As for the study in general: Collection of acute and convalescent COVID-19 samples took place in the United States, Italy and Spain. PBMCs, B-cell-depleted T cells, or T cells were the source of the cDNA or gDNA that made up the material.

Authors' analysis steps: Estimated nucleated cell counts came from reference gene primer amplification. The method was immunoSEQ multiplex PCR; TCRdb's version includes in-frame clones alone and lacks a portion of them. V, J and clone size derive from that table, while D and trimming were established from the DNA sequence. The sample has over 150,000 clones, 80% to 90% seen once; the top ten hold more than 7.5%. This CDR3 is 14 amino acids long. V was pared by 2 bases and J by 11 bases, with 9 bases of the junction left unmatched. CDR1 and CDR2 from the germline V gene are LGHNA and YNFKEQ. This chain joins TRBV4-2 and TRBJ1-1; 9 bases fit TRBD1. The receptor was derived from a man in his fifties or sixties with active or convalescent COVID-19. The sample comprised peripheral blood. CDR3 amino acids: CASSQLDRGSVAFF. The CDR3 DNA follows: TGTGCCAGCAGCCAACTGGACAGGGGTTCGGTGGCTTTCTTT.